A selection of T cell receptor beta chains follows, all from one sample in a study of blood T cell repertoires in COVID-19. The table came from immunoSEQ multiplex PCR; TCRdb's copy has only in-frame clones and leaves some out. The repertoire has about 120,000 clones, about four fifths of them found once; the top ten carry 16%. The sample consisted of peripheral blood. The receptors come from an older woman with acute or convalescent COVID-19. Each CDR3 is given with its conserved first and last residue. The D gene is left open where the match is weak. Not all rows give a size; the values are once, few, many and, for expanded clones, a class.

>TRBV7-2|.|TRBJ1-2|TRBD1
TGTGCCAGCAGGCTGGGACAGCTGGGCGAGGGCTACACCTTC
CASRLGQLGEGYTF
>TRBV19|few|TRBJ1-2|.
TGTGCCAGTAGTAGAGCGGACCGATCCTTTAACTATGGCTACACCTTC
CASSRADRSFNYGYTF
>TRBV7-8|.|TRBJ1-2|TRBD1
TGTGCCAGCAGCTGGGACAGAGATGGCTACACCTTC
CASSWDRDGYTF
>TRBV29-1|.|TRBJ1-1|.
TGCAGCGTTGACAGGAACACTGAAGCTTTCTTT
CSVDRNTEAFF
>TRBV11-2|.|TRBJ2-2|.
TGTGCCAGCAGCTTATCCGCCGGGGAGCTGTTTTTT
CASSLSAGELFF
>TRBV5-6|.|TRBJ1-2|TRBD1
TGTGCCAGCAGCTTGGGACAGGGGCACTATGGCTACACCTTC
CASSLGQGHYGYTF
>TRBV5-5|.|TRBJ1-3|TRBD1
TGTGCCAGCAGCTTAGACAGGGCCAGAAACACCATATATTTT
CASSLDRARNTIYF
>TRBV9|.|TRBJ1-6|.
TGTGCCAGCAGCGGTGGGACTGGAAATTCACCCCTCCACTTT
CASSGGTGNSPLHF
>TRBV30|.|TRBJ1-1|.
TGTGCCTGGAGTCCTACAGGGTTCCCCCGATTGAACACTGAAGCTTTCTTT
CAWSPTGFPRLNTEAFF
>TRBV5-1|.|TRBJ2-1|TRBD2
TGCGCCAGCACCACTAGCGGCGGGTACAATGAGCAGTTCTTC
CASTTSGGYNEQFF
>TRBV24-1|.|TRBJ2-6|.
TGTGCCACCAGTGATTGGAGAAGCTCTGGGGCCAACGTCCTGACTTTC
CATSDWRSSGANVLTF
>TRBV7-8|few|TRBJ1-6|TRBD1
TGTGCCAGCAGCTTATTCGAGGGGGCTGGTACTTCACCCCTCCACTTT
CASSLFEGAGTSPLHF
>TRBV4-1|.|TRBJ1-2|TRBD1
TGCGCCAGCAGCCAAAGAGAAAAGGGGGCGCGTGGCTACACCTTC
CASSQREKGARGYTF
>TRBV30|.|TRBJ1-5|.
TGTGCCTGGAGTGTACTTACGAGAGGACAGCCCCAGCATTTT
CAWSVLTRGQPQHF
>TRBV28|.|TRBJ1-3|.
TGTGCCAGCGGAGGGACTGGAAACACCATATATTTT
CASGGTGNTIYF
>TRBV19|.|TRBJ1-5|.
TGTGCCAGTAGTATCGCGGGCAATCAGCCCCAGCATTTT
CASSIAGNQPQHF
>TRBV19|.|TRBJ1-4|.
TGTGCCAGTAGTAAAGGGGAGGCAACTAATGAAAAACTGTTTTTT
CASSKGEATNEKLFF
>TRBV5-1|.|TRBJ2-2|.
TGCGCCAGCAGTCAAGTAGTGGCGGGCACCGGGGAGCTGTTTTTT
CASSQVVAGTGELFF
>TRBV10-3|.|TRBJ2-5|.
TGTGCCGGAGCTAGGGGGGGAGGAGAGACCCAGTACTTC
CAGARGGGETQYF
>TRBV27|.|TRBJ2-7|.
TGTGCCAGCAGCCCATTTCCCCAGGGAACCTACGAGCAGTACTTC
CASSPFPQGTYEQYF
>TRBV7-8|few|TRBJ1-6|.
TGTGCCAGCAGCTCGGTACTAGGGAATTCACCCCTCCACTTT
CASSSVLGNSPLHF
>TRBV3-1/TRBV3-2|.|TRBJ1-5|.
TGTGCCAGCAGCCAACGGATGGGGGGGAATCAGCCCCAGCATTTT
CASSQRMGGNQPQHF
>TRBV14|.|TRBJ2-3|.
TGTGCCAGCAGCCAACCTACAGCCTCAGATACGCAGTATTTT
CASSQPTASDTQYF
>TRBV18|.|TRBJ1-6|TRBD1
TGTGCCAGCTCACCGCAGGGGGCAGTGGAGCGTTCACCCCTCCACTTT
CASSPQGAVERSPLHF
>TRBV29-1|.|TRBJ1-3|.
TGCAGCGACCTCAACCGGGGGGCTGAAGGAAACACCATATATTTT
CSDLNRGAEGNTIYF
>TRBV7-2|few|TRBJ1-2|.
TGTGCCAGCAGCTTATCATGGAGGGATAACTATGGCTACACCTTC
CASSLSWRDNYGYTF
>TRBV20-1|once|TRBJ2-7|TRBD2
TGCAGTGCTAGTCTAAGGCTCAGCGGGGTCTACGAGCAGTACTTC
CSASLRLSGVYEQYF
>TRBV7-2|.|TRBJ1-4|.
TGTGCCAGCAGCTTAGATGCGGGACCTAATGAAAAACTGTTTTTT
CASSLDAGPNEKLFF
>TRBV18|once|TRBJ2-7|.
TGTGCCAGCTCTCGTGACAGGACCACCTACGAGCAGTACTTC
CASSRDRTTYEQYF
>TRBV28|once|TRBJ1-1|TRBD1
TGTGCCAGCAGTGGACGGACAGGGGGCGCGGGAAGGGCTTTCTTT
CASSGRTGGAGRAFF
>TRBV27|.|TRBJ2-2|.
TGTGCCAGCAGTTTATTACAGTTTAACACCGGGGAGCTGTTTTTT
CASSLLQFNTGELFF
>TRBV3-1/TRBV3-2|many|TRBJ2-7|TRBD2
TGTGCCAGCAGGCAGCGGGGCGCCTCCCACGAGCAGTACTTC
CASRQRGASHEQYF
>TRBV19|.|TRBJ2-4|.
TGTGCCAGTAGTATCCTTGAGACACGGTACTTC
CASSILETRYF
>TRBV6-4|.|TRBJ2-5|TRBD2
TGTGCCAGCAGACGACTAGCGGGAGGACTTAGGGGGGAGACCCAGTACTTC
CASRRLAGGLRGETQYF
>TRBV3-1/TRBV3-2|.|TRBJ2-3|TRBD2
TGTGCCAGCAGCCAAGATGCGGGGGGGGTCACAGATACGCAGTATTTT
CASSQDAGGVTDTQYF
>TRBV5-1|.|TRBJ2-5|TRBD2
TGCGCCAGCACGTCGGTAGCGGGGTCTCAAGAGACCCAGTACTTC
CASTSVAGSQETQYF
>TRBV30|.|TRBJ1-2|.
TGTGCCTGGAGTGGTGTTGTCGAGTCTGCCTATGGCTACACCTTC
CAWSGVVESAYGYTF
>TRBV4-1|.|TRBJ1-3|.
TGCGCCAGCAGCCAAGAGCAGGGGACGTCTGGAAACACCATATATTTT
CASSQEQGTSGNTIYF
>TRBV4-1|.|TRBJ2-3|.
TGCGCCAGCAGCCAAGTCGTCCCAGATACGCAGTATTTT
CASSQVVPDTQYF
>TRBV6-1|.|TRBJ1-2|.
TGTGCCAGCAGTGAAGTCGGGGGGTTGAGCTATGGCTACACCTTC
CASSEVGGLSYGYTF
>TRBV7-4|.|TRBJ1-3|.
TGTGCCAGCAGCTTCCGGGACATCAGTACCCTCCTCTCTGGAAACACCATATATTTT
CASSFRDISTLLSGNTIYF
>TRBV28|once|TRBJ1-5|.
TGTGCCAGCAGTTTAGCCCAGGGAGGGGCAATTCAGCCCCAGCATTTT
CASSLAQGGAIQPQHF
>TRBV5-4|.|TRBJ2-1|TRBD2
TGTGCCAGCAGCGTTGGGACTAGCGGGTCTTACAATGAGCAGTTCTTC
CASSVGTSGSYNEQFF
>TRBV15|.|TRBJ1-6|TRBD1
TGTGCCACCAGCAGAGATCGTCAAGGGACAGGTTCACCCCTCCACTTT
CATSRDRQGTGSPLHF
>TRBV19|.|TRBJ2-2|.
TGTGCCAGTAGTATCCATGCGAACACCGGGGAGCTGTTTTTT
CASSIHANTGELFF
>TRBV9|few|TRBJ1-2|TRBD1
TGTGCCAGCAGCTACTCCGCGACAGGGTTTCCTGGCTACACCTTC
CASSYSATGFPGYTF
>TRBV5-1|.|TRBJ2-1|TRBD1
TGCGCCAGCACCCCAAGGACAGGGACGGGCAATGAGCAGTTCTTC
CASTPRTGTGNEQFF
>TRBV28|.|TRBJ1-5|TRBD1
TGTGCCAGCAGTTTGGCGACAGGGGGCAATCAGCCCCAGCATTTT
CASSLATGGNQPQHF
>TRBV5-1|.|TRBJ1-3|TRBD1
TGCGCCAGCAGCCCTGGGACAGGGGGCTTTGGAAACACCATATATTTT
CASSPGTGGFGNTIYF
>TRBV28|few|TRBJ1-1|TRBD1
TGTGCCAGCAGTCCGGGACAGCGGGCCACTGAAGCTTTCTTT
CASSPGQRATEAFF
>TRBV19|.|TRBJ2-6|.
TGTGCCAGCATGAGACAGGGAGGATACTTCCTGACTTTC
CASMRQGGYFLTF
>TRBV27|few|TRBJ1-2|.
TGTGCCAGCACCAAAACCCAGGGATATGGCTACACCTTC
CASTKTQGYGYTF
>TRBV10-3|few|TRBJ1-2|.
TGTGCCATCACAAAGGACTTATCTAATGGCTACACCTTC
CAITKDLSNGYTF
>TRBV6-5|once|TRBJ1-1|.
TGTGCCAGCCGGGGGGCCCTTCGTCCTGAAGCTTTCTTT
CASRGALRPEAFF